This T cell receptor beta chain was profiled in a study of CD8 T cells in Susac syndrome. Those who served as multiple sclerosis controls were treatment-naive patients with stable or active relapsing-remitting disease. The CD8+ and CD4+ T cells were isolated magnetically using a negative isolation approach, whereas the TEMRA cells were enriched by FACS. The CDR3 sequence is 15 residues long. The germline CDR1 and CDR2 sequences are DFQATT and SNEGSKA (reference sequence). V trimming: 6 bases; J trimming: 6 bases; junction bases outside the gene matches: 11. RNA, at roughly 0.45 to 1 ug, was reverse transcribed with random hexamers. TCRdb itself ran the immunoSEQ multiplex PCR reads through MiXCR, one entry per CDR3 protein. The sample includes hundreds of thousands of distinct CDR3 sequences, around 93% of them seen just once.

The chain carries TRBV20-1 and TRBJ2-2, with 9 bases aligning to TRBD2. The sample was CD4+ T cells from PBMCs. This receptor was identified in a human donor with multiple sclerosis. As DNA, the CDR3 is TGCAGTGCCTCGGTGGCGGGGGGGCCGTCCGGGGAGCTGTTTTTT. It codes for CSASVAGGPSGELFF.